The entry below describes one T cell receptor (beta chain). Per the authors' pipeline: The authors estimated nucleated cell counts from reference gene primer amplification. The assay was immunoSEQ multiplex PCR, and TCRdb's table has in-frame clones only and misses some. V and J calls and clone size are copied from that table; D and trimming were computed from the DNA. The sample lists hundreds of thousands of clones, 89% occurring once. The CDR3 length is 16 residues. Germline lookup yields CDR1 PRHDT and CDR2 FYEKMQ (reference sequence). J lost 4 bases, V lost 7 bases, and 8 bases had no gene match. The data are from a study of blood T cell repertoires in COVID-19. Study details: From T cells, B-cell-depleted T cells, or PBMCs came the material, which was cDNA or gDNA.

The sample comprised peripheral blood. This rearrangement joins TRBV13 to TRBJ2-4; the match to TRBD2 covers 12 bases. The clonotype was recovered from a man aged 55-75 years who had recovered from COVID-19. This chain's CDR3 is CASNPSGGAAKNIQYF. DNA of the CDR3: TGTGCCAGCAACCCTAGCGGGGGGGCAGCTAAAAACATTCAGTACTTC.